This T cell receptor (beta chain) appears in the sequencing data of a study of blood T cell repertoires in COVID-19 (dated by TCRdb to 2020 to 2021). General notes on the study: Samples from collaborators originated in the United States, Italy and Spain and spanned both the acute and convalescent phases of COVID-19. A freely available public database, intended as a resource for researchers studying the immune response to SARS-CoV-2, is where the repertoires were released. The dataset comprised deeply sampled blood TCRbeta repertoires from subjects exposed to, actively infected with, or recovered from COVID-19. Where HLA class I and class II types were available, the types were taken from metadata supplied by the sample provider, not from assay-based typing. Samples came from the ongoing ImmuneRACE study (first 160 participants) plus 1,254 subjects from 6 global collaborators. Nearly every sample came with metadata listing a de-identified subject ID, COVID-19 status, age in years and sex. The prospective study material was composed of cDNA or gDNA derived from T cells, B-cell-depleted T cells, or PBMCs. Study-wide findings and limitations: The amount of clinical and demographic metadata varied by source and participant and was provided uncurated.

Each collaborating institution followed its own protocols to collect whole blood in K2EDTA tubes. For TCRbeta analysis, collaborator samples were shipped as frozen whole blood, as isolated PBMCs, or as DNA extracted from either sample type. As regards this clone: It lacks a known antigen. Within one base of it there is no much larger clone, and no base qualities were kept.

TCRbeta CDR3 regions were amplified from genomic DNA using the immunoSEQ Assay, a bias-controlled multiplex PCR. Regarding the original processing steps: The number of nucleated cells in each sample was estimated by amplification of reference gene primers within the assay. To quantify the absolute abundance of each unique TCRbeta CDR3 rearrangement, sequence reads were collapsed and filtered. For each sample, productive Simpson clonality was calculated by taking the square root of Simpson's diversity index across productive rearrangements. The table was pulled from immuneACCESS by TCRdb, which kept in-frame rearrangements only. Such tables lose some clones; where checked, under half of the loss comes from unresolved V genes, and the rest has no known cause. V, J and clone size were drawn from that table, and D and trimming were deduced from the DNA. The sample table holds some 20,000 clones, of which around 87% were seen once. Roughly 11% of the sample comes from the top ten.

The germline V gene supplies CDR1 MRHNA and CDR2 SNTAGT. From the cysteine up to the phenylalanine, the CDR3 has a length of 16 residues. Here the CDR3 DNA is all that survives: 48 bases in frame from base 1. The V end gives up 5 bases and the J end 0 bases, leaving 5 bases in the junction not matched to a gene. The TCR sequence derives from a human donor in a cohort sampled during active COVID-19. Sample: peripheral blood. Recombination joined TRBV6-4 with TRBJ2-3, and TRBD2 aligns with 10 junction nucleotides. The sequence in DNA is TGTGCCAGCAGTTTAGAAGCGGGAGGGAGCACAGATACGCAGTATTTT. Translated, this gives CASSLEAGGSTDTQYF.